This record looks at one TCR beta chain sequence and its context. The CDR3 spans 15 residues. V was pared by 5 bases and J by 5 bases, with 9 bases of the junction left unmatched. In the authors' workflow: Reference gene primer amplification in the assay estimated nucleated cell counts. TCRdb's table, derived via immunoSEQ multiplex PCR, lists solely in-frame clones and lacks some. V and J calls plus clone size are reproduced from that table; the DNA served to infer D and trimming. The data show about 190,000 clones, about four fifths seen once. These data originate in a study of blood T cell repertoires in COVID-19. Study background: Researchers got acute and convalescent COVID-19 samples from the United States, Italy and Spain. In each case, the material was cDNA or gDNA derived from T cells, B-cell-depleted T cells, or PBMCs.

This sequence was found in a man in his 60s with acute or convalescent COVID-19. Specimen: peripheral blood. The chain couples TRBV5-3 to TRBJ1-1; 10 bases map to TRBD1. TRBV5-3 carries the ORF label, with uncertain function. The CDR3 region has the DNA TGTGCCAGAAGAGCCCGGGACAGGGGAAGGACTGAAGCTTTCTTT. Translating gives CARRARDRGRTEAFF.